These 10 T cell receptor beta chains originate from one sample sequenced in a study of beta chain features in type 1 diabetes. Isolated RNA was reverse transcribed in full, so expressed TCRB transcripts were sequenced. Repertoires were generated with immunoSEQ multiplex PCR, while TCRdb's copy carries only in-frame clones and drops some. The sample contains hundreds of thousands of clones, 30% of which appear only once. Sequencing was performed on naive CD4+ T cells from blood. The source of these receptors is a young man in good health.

The CDR3 sequence: CASSEQGTGANVLTF. CDR3 coding DNA: TGTGCCAGCAGTGAGCAGGGGACTGGGGCCAACGTCCTGACTTTC. This chain joins TRBV25-1 and TRBJ2-6; maybe TRBD1 (6 bases). The V gene lost 3 bases and the J gene lost 2 bases, with 8 bases spanning the gap. The CDR3 has 15 amino acids. Germline CDR1 MGHDK, CDR2 SYGVNS.

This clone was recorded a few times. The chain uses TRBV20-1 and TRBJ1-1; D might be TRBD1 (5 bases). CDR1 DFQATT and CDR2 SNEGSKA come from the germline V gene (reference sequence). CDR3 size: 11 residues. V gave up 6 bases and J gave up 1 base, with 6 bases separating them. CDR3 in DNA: TGCAGTGCCCAGGGGAACACTGAAGCTTTCTTT. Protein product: CSAQGNTEAFF.

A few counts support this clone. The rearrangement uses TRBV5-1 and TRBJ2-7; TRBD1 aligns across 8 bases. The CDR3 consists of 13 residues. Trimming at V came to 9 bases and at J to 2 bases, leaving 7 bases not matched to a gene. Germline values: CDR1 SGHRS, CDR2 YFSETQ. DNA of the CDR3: TGCGCCAACAGAGGACAGGGTGCCTACGAGCAGTACTTC. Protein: CANRGQGAYEQYF.

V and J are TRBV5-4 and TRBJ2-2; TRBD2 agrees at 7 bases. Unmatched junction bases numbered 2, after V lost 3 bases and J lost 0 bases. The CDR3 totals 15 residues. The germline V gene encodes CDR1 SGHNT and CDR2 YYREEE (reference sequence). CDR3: CASSYGLANTGELFF. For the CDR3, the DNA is TGTGCCAGCAGCTACGGACTAGCGAACACCGGGGAGCTGTTTTTT. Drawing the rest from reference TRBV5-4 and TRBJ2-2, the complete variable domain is ETGVTQSPTHLIKTRGQQVTLRCSSQSGHNTVSWYQQALGQGPQFIFQYYREEENGRGNFPPRFSGLQFPNYSSELNVNALELDDSALYLCASSYGLANTGELFFGEGSRLTVL.

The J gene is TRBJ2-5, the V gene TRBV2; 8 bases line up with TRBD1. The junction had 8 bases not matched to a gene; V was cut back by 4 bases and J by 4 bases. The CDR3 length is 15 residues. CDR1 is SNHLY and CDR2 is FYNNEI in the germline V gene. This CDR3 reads CASSADRGKGETQYF. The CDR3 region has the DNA TGTGCCAGCAGTGCAGACAGGGGTAAAGGAGAGACCCAGTACTTC. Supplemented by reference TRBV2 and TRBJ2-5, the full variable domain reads EPEVTQTPSHQVTQMGQEVILRCVPISNHLYFYWYRQILGQKVEFLVSFYNNEISEKSEIFDDQFSVERPDGSNFTLKIRSTKLEDSAMYFCASSADRGKGETQYFGPGTRLLVL.

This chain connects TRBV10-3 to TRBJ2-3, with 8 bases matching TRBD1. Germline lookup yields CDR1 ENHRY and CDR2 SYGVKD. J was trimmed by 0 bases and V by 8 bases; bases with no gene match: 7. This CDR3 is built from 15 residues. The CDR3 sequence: CAIQTGGTSTDTQYF. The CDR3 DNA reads TGTGCCATCCAAACAGGGGGAACTAGCACAGATACGCAGTATTTT.

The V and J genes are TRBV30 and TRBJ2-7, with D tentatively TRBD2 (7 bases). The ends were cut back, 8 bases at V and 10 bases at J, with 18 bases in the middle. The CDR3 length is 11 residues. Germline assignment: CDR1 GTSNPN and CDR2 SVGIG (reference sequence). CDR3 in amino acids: CAAWRGQGQYF. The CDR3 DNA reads TGTGCCGCCTGGCGGGGGCAGGGTCAGTACTTC.

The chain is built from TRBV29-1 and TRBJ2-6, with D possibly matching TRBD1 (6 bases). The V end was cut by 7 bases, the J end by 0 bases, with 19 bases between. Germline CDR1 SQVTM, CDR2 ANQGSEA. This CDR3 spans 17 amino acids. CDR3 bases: TGCAGCGCTTCGGTCCCAGGGGTTTACTCTGGGGCCAACGTCCTGACTTTC. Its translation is CSASVPGVYSGANVLTF.

CDR3 residues: CAFGTGLADTQYF. In DNA, the CDR3 is TGTGCCTTCGGGACAGGGTTGGCAGATACGCAGTATTTT. The gene calls are TRBV10-3 and TRBJ2-3, with TRBD1 matching over 9 bases. V dropped 11 bases and J dropped 4; count of bases not matched to a gene: 7. This CDR3 has 13 residues. Germline V lookup: CDR1 ENHRY, CDR2 SYGVKD.

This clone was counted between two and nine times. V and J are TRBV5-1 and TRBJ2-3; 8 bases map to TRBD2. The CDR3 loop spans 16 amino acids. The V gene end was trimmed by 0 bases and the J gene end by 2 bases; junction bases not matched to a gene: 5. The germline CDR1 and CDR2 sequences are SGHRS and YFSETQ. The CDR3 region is CASSLGLAGPTDTQYF. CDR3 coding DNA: TGCGCCAGCAGCTTGGGGCTAGCGGGTCCCACAGATACGCAGTATTTT.